This T cell receptor (beta chain) was documented in a study of blood T cell repertoires in COVID-19. Germline V gene sequence: CDR1 LNHDA, CDR2 SQIVND (reference sequence). Trimming removed 4 bases from V and 9 bases from J, with 13 bases in between. The CDR3 spans 13 residues. Using immunoSEQ multiplex PCR, the repertoire was profiled, and TCRdb retains in-frame clones only, with some absent. The sample contains fewer than 50,000 clones, around 78% of which appear only once. This sequence joins TRBV19 and TRBJ1-5, with unresolved D. This sequence originates from a human donor in a cohort sampled during active COVID-19. The sample consisted of peripheral blood. The CDR3 spells CASSKEELRPQHF. CDR3 DNA sequence: TGTGCCAGTAGTAAAGAAGAGTTGCGGCCCCAGCATTTT.